This entry concerns a single T cell receptor (beta chain). The clone's antigen remains unknown. Within one base of it there is no much larger clone, and no base qualities were kept. This specimen includes other DNA sequences encoding the same CDR3. The germline V gene encodes CDR1 SNHLY and CDR2 FYNNEI. Its CDR3 holds 14 amino acids, cysteine through phenylalanine. Only CDR3 DNA remains: 42 bases, in frame from the first base. The V end loses 6 bases and the J end loses 0 bases, and a stretch of 12 bases separates them. These data come from a study of shared clonotypes between healthy human individuals (TCRdb year 2020). The study in broad terms: A few men and a couple of women, aged 18 to 49 years, made up the cohort. Per donor, three plates each were used for CD4 naive and CD4 memory, two for CD8 naive, and one for CD8 memory. To estimate repertoire size and how much clonotypes are shared between individuals, the study performed deep sequencing of blood TCR repertoires from roughly five healthy adults. Different laboratories and diverse techniques were used to prepare libraries and sequence TCR repertoires, to increase sequencing depth and limit assay-specific biases. Each donor's leukapheresis produced roughly between roughly 0.85 and 10 billion PBMCs.

Donors were healthy HIV-negative adults with no recently reported acute infections or vaccinations. Every donor was a Caucasian adult living in Nashville, Tennessee, USA. Magnetic negative selection was used to enrich CD4+ T cells, after which naive cells were positively selected on CD45RA and the negative fraction became the memory subset. Blood was obtained by leukapheresis, after which PBMCs were separated by Ficoll-Histopaque density gradient centrifugation and cryopreserved in liquid nitrogen vapor phase. Analytical flow cytometry was used to check the purity and quantity of every magnetically sorted T cell population. Genomic DNA was isolated from each sorted fraction and quantified by UV absorbance on a Nanodrop 2000c. General study outcomes and caveats: Sampling was limited to blood, and TCR repertoires in tissue likely differ from TCR repertoires in blood. When a handful of donors were compared, the shared fraction of clonotypes was roughly 5% for naive CD4, approximately 3.3% for naive CD8, more than 2% for memory CD4, and about 0.36% for memory CD8. Based on pairwise subsampling, the degree of clonotype sharing among donors was expected to be affected by sequencing depth. Compared with non-shared clonotypes, the clonotypes found in all four sorted-subset donors had higher generation probabilities. Even with the large sequencing depth, rarefaction of the sorted-subset datasets indicated that sequencing was incomplete. Naive subsets generally had larger estimated clonotype richness than memory subsets. Because the study included a small number of donors, the genetic and exposure-history diversity represented was limited.

Using the deep immunoSEQ assay, TCR CDR3 regions were amplified from genomic DNA by multiplex PCR. Extracted genomic DNA from each cell subset was spread evenly across all wells of several immunoSEQ 96-well plates, with each plate serving as a replicate. Each replicate PCR for sorted subsets received around 200 ng genomic DNA, equal to roughly 30,000 T cell genomes. The purified libraries were quantified using a Qubit 3.0 fluorometer, sized with a Bioanalyzer 2100, and then quantified again using the KAPA Library Quantification kit. A separate single-read 150-cycle Illumina NextSeq 550 flow cell was used to sequence each immunoSEQ 96-well plate. The authors' pipeline ran thus. Because only junctional sequences without quality scores were contained in the immunoSEQ output, filtering matching that applied to full-length reads could not be performed. To assign V/J genes and CDR3, sequences were annotated against IMGT germline references using PyIR, a Python wrapper for IgBLAST v1.9. Any read was removed if the V/J assignment was weak (E-value above 1e-6), the CDR3 was missing, or the read contained stop codons, out-of-frame junctions, or ambiguous translated residues. V3J clonotypes were defined as sequences sharing the same inferred V gene, J gene, and CDR3 amino acid sequence. To compute the percentage overlap between repertoires, the number of shared unique clonotypes was divided by the size of the smaller repertoire. Repertoire richness was assessed with RTK rarefaction, the Chao1 estimator, and Recon v2.1 estimates of unobserved clonotypes. For all TCRbeta clonotypes obtained by the gDNA method from a few donors, generation probabilities were computed with OLGA. The table was pulled from immuneACCESS by TCRdb, which kept in-frame rearrangements only. Such tables lose some clones; where checked, under half of the loss comes from unresolved V genes, and the rest has no known cause. That table supplies the V and J calls and clone size; D and trimming were determined from the DNA. This sample has 500,000 to 550,000 clones in its table, and approximately 95% of those were observed once. The ten largest clones represent under 0.065% of the sample.

This chain joins TRBV2 to TRBJ2-7; the D gene assignment is perhaps TRBD1 or TRBD2, with each matching 5 bases. This sequence originates from a woman aged 25 to 45 in good health. The sequenced material came from naive CD4+ T cells sorted from blood. The sample's cell subset or site label, in plain terms: CD45RA+ positively selected. The CDR3 region: CASSVGRSSYEQYF. The DNA is TGTGCCAGCAGCGTGGGACGGTCCTCCTACGAGCAGTACTTC.